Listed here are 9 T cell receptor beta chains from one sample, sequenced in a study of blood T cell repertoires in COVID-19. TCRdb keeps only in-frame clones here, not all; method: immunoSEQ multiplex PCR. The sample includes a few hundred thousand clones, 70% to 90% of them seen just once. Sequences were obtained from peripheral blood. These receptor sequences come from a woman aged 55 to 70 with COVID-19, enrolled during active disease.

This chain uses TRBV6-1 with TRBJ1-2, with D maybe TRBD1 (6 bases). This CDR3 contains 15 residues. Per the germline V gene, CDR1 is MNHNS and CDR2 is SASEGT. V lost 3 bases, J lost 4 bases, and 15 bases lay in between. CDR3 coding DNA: TGTGCCAGCAGTGAGTCCTGGGGGCGAGTCTATGGCTACACCTTC. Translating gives CASSESWGRVYGYTF.

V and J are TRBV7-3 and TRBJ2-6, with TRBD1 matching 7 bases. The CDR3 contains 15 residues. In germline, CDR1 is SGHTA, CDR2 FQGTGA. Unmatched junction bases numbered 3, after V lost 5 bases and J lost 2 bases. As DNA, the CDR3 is TGTGCCAGCAGCCCCCAGGGGGCTGGGGCCAACGTCCTGACTTTC. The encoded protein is CASSPQGAGANVLTF.

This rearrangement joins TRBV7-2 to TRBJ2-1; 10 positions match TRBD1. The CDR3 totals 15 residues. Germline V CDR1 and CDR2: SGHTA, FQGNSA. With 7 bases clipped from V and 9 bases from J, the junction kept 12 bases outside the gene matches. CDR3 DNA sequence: TGTGCCAGCACCGACCGGGGACAGGGGTTTGGTGAGCAGTTCTTC. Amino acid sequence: CASTDRGQGFGEQFF.

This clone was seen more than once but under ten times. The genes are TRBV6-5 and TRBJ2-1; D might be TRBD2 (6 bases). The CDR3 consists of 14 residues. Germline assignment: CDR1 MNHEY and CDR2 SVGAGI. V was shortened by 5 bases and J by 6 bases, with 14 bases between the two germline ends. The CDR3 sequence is CASSRGIGGNEQFF. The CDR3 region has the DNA TGTGCCAGCAGTCGCGGGATCGGGGGCAATGAGCAGTTCTTC.

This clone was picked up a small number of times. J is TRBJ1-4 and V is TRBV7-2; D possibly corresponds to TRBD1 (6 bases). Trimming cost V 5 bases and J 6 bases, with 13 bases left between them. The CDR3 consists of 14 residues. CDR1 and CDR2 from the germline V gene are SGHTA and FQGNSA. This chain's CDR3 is CASSTWTVDEKLFF. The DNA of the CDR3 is TGTGCCAGCAGCACGTGGACAGTAGATGAAAAACTGTTTTTT.

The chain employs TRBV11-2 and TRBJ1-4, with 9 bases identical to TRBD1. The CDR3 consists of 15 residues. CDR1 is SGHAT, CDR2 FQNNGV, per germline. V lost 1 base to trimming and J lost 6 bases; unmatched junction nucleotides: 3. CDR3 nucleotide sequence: TGTGCCAGCAGCTTAGCCGGGACAGGGTATGAAAAACTGTTTTTT. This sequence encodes CASSLAGTGYEKLFF. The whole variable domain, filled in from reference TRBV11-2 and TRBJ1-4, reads EAGVAQSPRYKIIEKRQSVAFWCNPISGHATLYWYQQILGQGPKLLIQFQNNGVVDDSQLPKDRFSAERLKGVDSTLKIQPAKLEDSAVYLCASSLAGTGYEKLFFGSGTQLSVL.

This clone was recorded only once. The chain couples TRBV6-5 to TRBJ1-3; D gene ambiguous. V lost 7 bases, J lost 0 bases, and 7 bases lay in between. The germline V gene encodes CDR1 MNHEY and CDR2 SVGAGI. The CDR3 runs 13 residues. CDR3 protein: CASTPGSGNTIYF. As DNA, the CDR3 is TGTGCCAGCACACCGGGCTCTGGAAACACCATATATTTT.

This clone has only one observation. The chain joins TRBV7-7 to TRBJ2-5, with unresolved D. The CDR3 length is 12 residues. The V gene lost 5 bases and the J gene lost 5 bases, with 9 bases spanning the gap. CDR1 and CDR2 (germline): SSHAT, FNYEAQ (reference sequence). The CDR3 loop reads CASSLNGETQYF. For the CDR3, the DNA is TGTGCCAGCAGCCTTAACGGGGAGACCCAGTACTTC. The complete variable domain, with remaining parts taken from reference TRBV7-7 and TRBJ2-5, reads GAGVSQSPRYKVTKRGQDVTLRCDPISSHATLYWYQQALGQGPEFLTYFNYEAQPDKSGLPSDRFSAERPEGSISTLTIQRTEQRDSAMYRCASSLNGETQYFGPGTRLLVL.

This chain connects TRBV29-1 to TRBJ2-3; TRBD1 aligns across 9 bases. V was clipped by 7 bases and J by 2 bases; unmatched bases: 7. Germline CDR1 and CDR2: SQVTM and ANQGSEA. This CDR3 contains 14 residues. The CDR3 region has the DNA TGCAGCGGTGGGACAGGGCGGAACACAGATACGCAGTATTTT. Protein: CSGGTGRNTDTQYF.